This TCR beta chain was retrieved from a study of naive and memory T cell subsets. Overall study results and limits: In CD4 and CD8 cells, diversity dropped from naive through EMRA.

Both TRBC1 and TRBC2 were covered by a beta constant-region primer of two equimolar oligonucleotides. Ligation attached a single-stranded oligonucleotide with a 12-nucleotide UMI and the SP2 primer to the cDNA 3' end. TCRdb re-analysed the UMI-ligation and nested PCR reads in MiXCR, keeping a single row per CDR3 protein. Counted here are around 160,000 distinct CDR3 sequences, 15% to 20% occurring once; the ten biggest clones make up roughly 0.13%. CDR3 length equals 16 residues. Germline assignment: CDR1 SGHAT and CDR2 FQDESV (reference sequence). V lost 3 bases to trimming and J lost 2 bases; unmatched junction nucleotides: 6. About this clonotype itself: The antigen remains unidentified.

CD4+ T cell IFNgamma after overnight CMV lysate exposure gave donor CMV status. The source of this sequence is a human donor in good health. Sequenced: naive CD4+ T cells from blood. The chain combines TRBV11-1 with TRBJ2-3, with TRBD2 matching 9 bases. DNA for the CDR3: TGTGCCAGCAGCTTCAGAGCGGGAGGCTTCACAGATACGCAGTATTTT. Translation gives CASSFRAGGFTDTQYF.